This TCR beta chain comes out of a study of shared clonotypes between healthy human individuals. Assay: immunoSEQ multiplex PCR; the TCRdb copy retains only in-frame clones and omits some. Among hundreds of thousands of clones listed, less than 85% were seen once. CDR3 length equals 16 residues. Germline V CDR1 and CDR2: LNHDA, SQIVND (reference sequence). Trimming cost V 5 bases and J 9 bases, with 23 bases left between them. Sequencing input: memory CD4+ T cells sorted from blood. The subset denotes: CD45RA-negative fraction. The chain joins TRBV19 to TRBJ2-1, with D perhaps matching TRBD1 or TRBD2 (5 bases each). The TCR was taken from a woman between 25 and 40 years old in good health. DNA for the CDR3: TGTGCCAGTAGTCTACAGGTAGGGAGACCGACAACTGAGCAGTTCTTC. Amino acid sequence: CASSLQVGRPTTEQFF. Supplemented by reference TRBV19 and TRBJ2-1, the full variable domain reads DGGITQSPKYLFRKEGQNVTLSCEQNLNHDAMYWYRQDPGQGLRLIYYSQIVNDFQKGDIAEGYSVSREKKESFPLTVTSAQKNPTAFYLCASSLQVGRPTTEQFFGPGTRLTVL.